This T cell receptor beta chain comes out of a study of blood T cell repertoires in COVID-19. Study-level background: The origin of the acute and convalescent COVID-19 samples was the United States, Italy and Spain. Nucleic acid was either cDNA or gDNA, and it came from T cells, B-cell-depleted T cells, or PBMCs.

Per the germline V gene, CDR1 is LGHNA and CDR2 is YNFKEQ. CDR3 length: 17 amino acids. After removal of 0 bases from V and 5 bases from J, the junction contained 8 bases not matched to a gene. Methods used by the authors: Nucleated cell counts were estimated from reference gene primer amplification. Sequenced by immunoSEQ multiplex PCR; TCRdb stores in-frame clones only, minus some. That table gives V, J and clone size, and the DNA gave D and trimming. The sample has 150,000 to 200,000 clones; 80% are singletons. The sample was peripheral blood. This receptor was identified in a man aged 60 to 75 with acute or convalescent COVID-19. The gene calls are TRBV4-2 and TRBJ2-3; 10 bases are a match to TRBD2. For the CDR3, the DNA is TGTGCCAGCAGCCAAGATTCAAGCGGGGGGGCCGGAGATACGCAGTATTTT. As protein: CASSQDSSGGAGDTQYF.